This TCR beta chain is from a study of metastatic and nonmetastatic thyroid tumors. Study-wide background: Repertoire comparisons spanned blood and tumor or nodule tissue from malignant and benign thyroid patients.

This clone was seen ten or more times. As yet, its antigen is unknown. Thyroid surgery was preceded by no treatment in any patient. CDR1 and CDR2 from the germline V gene are DFQATT and SNEGSKA (reference sequence). The ends were cut back, 0 bases at V and 14 bases at J, with 20 bases in the middle. The CDR3 has 14 residues. Study results and limitations: A significant increase in TCR beta diversity was reportedly seen in malignant thyroid tumors relative to benign nodules, in blood and tumor.

Methods used by the authors: CDR3 was compared across clinicopathological groups, and the resulting differences were used to build a distant-metastasis classifier for papillary thyroid cancer. TCRdb reanalyzed the PCR reads via MiXCR. For this entry, the V and J calls and clone size follow TCRdb and not the study's own pipeline. There are about 27,000 clones in the sample; approximately 16% occur only once, and around 6.5% lies in the top ten. The V call is TRBV20-1, the J call TRBJ1-5; D gene ambiguous. Material: blood. The receptor comes from a male donor with papillary thyroid cancer or a benign thyroid nodule (not recorded which). Some clones in this sample may be carry-over from other donors' samples. The CDR3 here is CSARDEKGANQEHF. The CDR3, as DNA: TGCAGTGCTAGAGATGAAAAGGGCGCCAATCAGGAGCATTTT.